One and the same sample provided the 9 T cell receptor beta chains below, sequenced in a study of blood T cell repertoires in COVID-19. The data were produced by immunoSEQ multiplex PCR, yet TCRdb's version contains in-frame clones alone and is incomplete. The sample holds more than 100,000 clones; around 82% are singletons and the top ten take approximately 12%. Sequenced material: peripheral blood. The receptors originated from a human donor in a cohort sampled during active or convalescent COVID-19.

The chain uses TRBV5-1 and TRBJ1-2; the match to TRBD1 covers 7 bases. Losses at the gene ends were 7 bases for V and 7 bases for J; bases not matched to a gene: 10. In germline, CDR1 is SGHRS, CDR2 YFSETQ. CDR3 length equals 13 residues. In nucleotides, the CDR3 is TGCGCCAGCGGGACAGAAGGGGTCGGTGGCTACACCTTC. The encoded protein is CASGTEGVGGYTF.

This chain joins TRBV5-6 and TRBJ2-5; D unresolved. Germline V lookup: CDR1 SGHDT, CDR2 YYEEEE. V was cut by 1 base and J by 0 bases, with 7 bases left in between. The CDR3 is 14 amino acids. CDR3 sequence reads: CASSLFSDQETQYF. CDR3 coding DNA: TGTGCCAGCAGCTTGTTCTCAGACCAAGAGACCCAGTACTTC.

This clone has only one observation. This chain connects TRBV11-2 to TRBJ2-5, with D unclear. The CDR3 consists of 13 residues. Germline V CDR1 and CDR2: SGHAT, FQNNGV. V lost 3 bases to trimming and J lost 5 bases, with 10 bases between them. The CDR3 spells CASSFNAAETQYF. CDR3 nucleotides: TGTGCCAGCAGCTTTAACGCGGCGGAGACCCAGTACTTC.

CDR3 sequence reads: CASSLAGQGYGYTF. CDR3 nucleotides: TGTGCCAGCAGCTTAGCAGGACAGGGCTATGGCTACACCTTC. This chain links TRBV7-9 with TRBJ1-2; 8 bases map to TRBD1. CDR1 is SEHNR and CDR2 is FQNEAQ in the germline V gene (reference sequence). This CDR3 region has 14 residues. With 0 bases clipped from V and 4 bases from J, the junction kept 1 base outside the gene matches.

The chain recombines TRBV7-3 with TRBJ2-5; 9 bases are a match to TRBD2. Germline V gene lookup returns CDR1 SGHTA and CDR2 FQGTGA. V dropped 4 bases and J dropped 3; count of bases not matched to a gene: 3. The CDR3 is 14 amino acids. The CDR3 spells CASSSTSGEETQYF. The CDR3 bases are TGTGCCAGCAGCTCGACTAGCGGAGAAGAGACCCAGTACTTC. Filled out from reference TRBV7-3 and TRBJ2-5, the complete variable domain reads GAGVSQTPSNKVTEKGKYVELRCDPISGHTALYWYRQSLGQGPEFLIYFQGTGAADDSGLPNDRFFAVRPEGSVSTLKIQRTERGDSAVYLCASSSTSGEETQYFGPGTRLLVL.

This clone appeared a few times. The rearrangement uses TRBV7-9 and TRBJ1-6; 9 nucleotides agree with TRBD1. Germline CDR1 reads SEHNR; CDR2 reads FQNEAQ (reference sequence). The CDR3 has 16 amino acids. Trimming took 5 bases from V and 9 from J; bases not matched to a gene: 11. CDR3 residues: CASSQGMGQGASPLHF. The CDR3 bases are TGTGCCAGCAGCCAAGGTATGGGACAGGGAGCTTCACCCCTCCACTTT.

The rearrangement links TRBV3-1 (or the pseudogene TRBV3-2) to TRBJ1-1; 8 positions agree with TRBD1. Trimming cost V 0 bases and J 0 bases; bases outside gene matches: 9. Germline assignment: CDR1 LGHDT and CDR2 YNNKEL (reference sequence). The CDR3 loop spans 18 amino acids. The CDR3 DNA reads as TGTGCCAGCAGCCAAGAAGTGGACAGGGCGCCCATGAACACTGAAGCTTTCTTT. Translating gives CASSQEVDRAPMNTEAFF.

The V and J genes are TRBV21-1 and TRBJ2-2; the table's D call, TRBD1, has no DNA check behind it. TRBV21-1 is described as a pseudogene. The CDR3 loop spans 15 amino acids. The CDR3 region has the DNA TGTGCCAGCAGCAGTCCGGGACACAACACCGGGGAGCTGTTTTTT. Protein sequence: CASSSPGHNTGELFF.

The chain carries TRBV29-1 and TRBJ2-5; TRBD1 matches 10 bases. The germline gives CDR1 SQVTM, CDR2 ANQGSEA. CDR3 length: 13 residues. V gave up 7 bases and J gave up 2 bases; unmatched junction bases: 4. The CDR3 DNA reads as TGCAGCGCCGACAGGGGGCCTCAAGAGACCCAGTACTTC. As protein: CSADRGPQETQYF.